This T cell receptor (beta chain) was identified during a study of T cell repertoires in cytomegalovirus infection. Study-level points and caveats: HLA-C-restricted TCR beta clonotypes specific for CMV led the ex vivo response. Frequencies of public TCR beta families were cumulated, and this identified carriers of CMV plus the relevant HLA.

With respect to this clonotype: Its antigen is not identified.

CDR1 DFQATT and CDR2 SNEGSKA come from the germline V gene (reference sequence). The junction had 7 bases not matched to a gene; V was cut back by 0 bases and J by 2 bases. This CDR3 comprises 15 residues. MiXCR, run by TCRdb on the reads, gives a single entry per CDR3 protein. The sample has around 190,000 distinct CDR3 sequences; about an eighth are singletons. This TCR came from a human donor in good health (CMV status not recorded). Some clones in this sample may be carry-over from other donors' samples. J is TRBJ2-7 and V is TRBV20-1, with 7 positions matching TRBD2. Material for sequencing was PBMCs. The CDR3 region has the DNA TGCAGTGCTAGAGATCCGCGGGAGTATACCTACGAGCAGTACTTC. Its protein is CSARDPREYTYEQYF.